The TCR beta chain described here comes from a study of T cells in Graves' hyperthyroidism and ophthalmopathy (dated 2019 in TCRdb). General notes on the study: Peripheral blood samples were taken at initial diagnosis, before any treatment was given. To identify distinguishing TCR V-J signatures, a discovery cohort of around 100 patients was used, comprising under 45 with Graves' ophthalmopathy and about 59 with stable Graves' hyperthyroidism. Prospective prediction of ophthalmopathy was tested in an independent validation cohort of 18 to 20 hyperthyroidism patients and 15 to 17 patients who later progressed to ophthalmopathy. The approximately 90 discovery patients were divided at random into training and test sets in a 7:3 ratio. Thyroid tissue and blood T-cell repertoires from over 5 Graves' hyperthyroidism patients were also compared in the study. After sampling, hyperthyroidism patients received methimazole starting at 30 mg daily, and ophthalmopathy patients received high-dose intravenous methylprednisolone. According to the paper, TCR Vbeta CDR3 sequencing was carried out on around 140 peripheral blood samples, which came from about 45 ophthalmopathy, 75 or so hyperthyroidism and about 17 progressor patients.

Hyperthyroidism patients were aged 18 to 65 years and newly diagnosed, with disease duration of less than 2 months. Exclusion was applied to patients with uncontrolled infections, other autoimmune diseases, pregnancy or lactation. Diagnoses relied on clinical symptoms, serum thyroxine and TRAb, thyroid ultrasound and orbital computed tomography. Blood from progressor patients was drawn when they were first diagnosed with hyperthyroidism, before any ophthalmopathy symptoms appeared. PBMCs were separated from under 12 ml of fresh peripheral blood using Ficoll-Paque density gradient centrifugation. Patients classed as progressors first received a Graves' hyperthyroidism diagnosis and then went on to develop ophthalmopathy during follow-up. Total RNA was extracted using Trizol reagent, and RNA quality was assessed on an Agilent 2100 Bioanalyzer. The TCR beta CDR3 regions were amplified from RNA transcripts. The TCR CDR3 was subjected to a first round of RT-PCR using the HTBI primer set and the Qiagen OneStep RT-PCR kit. Libraries were constructed in a second round of multiplex PCR, after which size selection and purification were carried out. Sequencing of the libraries was done on an Illumina HiSeq2000 using paired-end 100 bp reads. The authors' analysis ran thus. SOAPnuke was used to process the raw data, with reads discarded if the reads contained adapters or uncalled bases, had a mean Phred below 15, or lacked an exact constant-primer or identifier match. COPE v1.2.5 was used to merge the high-quality paired reads, and each unique nucleotide sequence was defined as a clonotype. Clonotypes were aligned to IMGT TRBV, TRBD and TRBJ reference segments using MiTCR v1.1. The analysis included only V-J combinations with a frequency above 0.0001, which together covered more than 99% of the repertoires. A TCS score was defined as the ratio of F50 (clonal expansion) to E x V (chaos), with BLOSUM62-based TCRdist applied between CDR3 peptides within each V-J. Welch's t-statistics and random forest reduced 500 to 550 V-J features to some 14, which were used in a naive Bayes classifier (R e1071). TCRdb's own reprocessing of the public reads used fastp at Q25 and MiXCR and kept productive beta chains. Merged by CDR3 protein, the rows form single entries marked with the most common genes and DNA. Clone size and V and J calls follow TCRdb, not the original study. For this sample the table gives under 300,000 distinct CDR3 sequences, of which roughly 13% were detected only once. Clones ranked in the top ten supply approximately 8.6% of the sample.

This clonotype was detected a few times. The antigen this receptor binds is unknown. No much larger clonotype is one base removed from it; base qualities were not supplied. Overall study results and their limits: In cross-validation, a model built on a 13 V-J signature told ophthalmopathy apart from stable hyperthyroidism with under 90% sensitivity and around 83% specificity, and in testing the same model reached 80%/75%. In validation, the model predicted progression to ophthalmopathy a median of roughly 6.1 months before onset, with over 60% sensitivity and 72.22% specificity. Most expanded thyroid clonotypes (frequency above 0.001) were also detected in blood, a finding suggesting that blood repertoires may reflect thyroid immune responses. No statistical method was used to set the sample size in advance, and investigators knew the group allocation.

From V the trimming removes 2 bases and from J it removes 3 bases, while the gene matches leave 8 bases of the junction unaccounted for. From the cysteine up to the phenylalanine, the CDR3 has a length of 16 residues. Here the CDR3 DNA is all that survives: 48 bases in frame from base 1. The germline V gene yields MGHRA for CDR1 and YSYEKL for CDR2. The chain is encoded by TRBV4-1 joined to TRBJ2-7; 9 bases in the middle match TRBD2. The sequence was obtained from a woman aged 25 to 45 with Graves' hyperthyroidism that later progressed to Graves' ophthalmopathy. The sequenced material came from blood. The CDR3 is CASSQQAGGVIYEQYF. The DNA reads as follows: TGCGCCAGCAGCCAACAGGCGGGAGGGGTGATCTACGAGCAGTACTTC.